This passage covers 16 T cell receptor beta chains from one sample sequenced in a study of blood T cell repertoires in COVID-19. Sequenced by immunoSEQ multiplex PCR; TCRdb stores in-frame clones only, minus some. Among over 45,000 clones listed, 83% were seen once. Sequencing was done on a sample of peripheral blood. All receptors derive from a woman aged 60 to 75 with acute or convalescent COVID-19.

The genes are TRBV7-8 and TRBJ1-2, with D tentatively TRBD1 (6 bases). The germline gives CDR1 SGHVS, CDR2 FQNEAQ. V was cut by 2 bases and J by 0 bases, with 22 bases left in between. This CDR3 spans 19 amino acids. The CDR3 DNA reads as TGTGCCAGCAGCTTAAAGCTCCAGCTCAGGGGCCCATCTAACTATGGCTACACCTTC. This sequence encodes CASSLKLQLRGPSNYGYTF.

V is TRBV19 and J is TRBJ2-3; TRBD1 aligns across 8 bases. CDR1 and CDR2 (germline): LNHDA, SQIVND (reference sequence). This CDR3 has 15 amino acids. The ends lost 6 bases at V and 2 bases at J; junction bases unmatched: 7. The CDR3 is CASRETGAYTDTQYF. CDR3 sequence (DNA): TGTGCCAGTAGGGAGACAGGGGCGTACACAGATACGCAGTATTTT. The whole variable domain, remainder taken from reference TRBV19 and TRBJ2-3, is DGGITQSPKYLFRKEGQNVTLSCEQNLNHDAMYWYRQDPGQGLRLIYYSQIVNDFQKGDIAEGYSVSREKKESFPLTVTSAQKNPTAFYLCASRETGAYTDTQYFGPGTRLTVL.

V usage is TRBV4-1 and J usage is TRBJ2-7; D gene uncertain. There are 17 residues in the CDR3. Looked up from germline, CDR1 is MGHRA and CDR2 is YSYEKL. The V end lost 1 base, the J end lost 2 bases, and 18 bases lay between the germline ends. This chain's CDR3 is CASSQVVWSGIAYEQYF. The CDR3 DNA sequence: TGCGCCAGCAGCCAAGTGGTGTGGAGTGGCATAGCCTACGAGCAGTACTTC.

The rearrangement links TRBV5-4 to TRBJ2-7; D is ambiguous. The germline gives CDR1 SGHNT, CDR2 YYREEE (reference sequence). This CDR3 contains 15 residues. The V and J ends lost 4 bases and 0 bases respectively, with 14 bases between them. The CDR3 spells CASSLGGGSSYEQYF. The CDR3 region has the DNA TGTGCCAGCAGCCTTGGTGGCGGTAGCTCCTACGAGCAGTACTTC.

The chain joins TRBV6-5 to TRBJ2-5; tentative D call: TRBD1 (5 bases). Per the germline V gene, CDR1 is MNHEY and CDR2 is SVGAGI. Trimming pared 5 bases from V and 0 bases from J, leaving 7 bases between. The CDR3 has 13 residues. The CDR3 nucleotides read TGTGCCAGCAGTAGACAGTACCAAGAGACCCAGTACTTC. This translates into CASSRQYQETQYF.

DNA of the CDR3: TGCGCCAGCAGCTTTGGACAGGGCGATACGAACATTCAGTACTTC. Protein sequence: CASSFGQGDTNIQYF. J is TRBJ2-4 and V is TRBV4-1; TRBD1 agrees at 8 bases. The germline gives CDR1 MGHRA, CDR2 YSYEKL. The CDR3 length is 15 residues. With 5 bases clipped from V and 7 bases from J, the junction kept 10 bases outside the gene matches.

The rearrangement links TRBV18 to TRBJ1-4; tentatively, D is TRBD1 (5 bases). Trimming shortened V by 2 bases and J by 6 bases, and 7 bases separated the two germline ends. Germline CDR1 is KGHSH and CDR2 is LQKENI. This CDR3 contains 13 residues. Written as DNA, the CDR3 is TGTGCCAGCTCACCAGGGGGGGATGAAAAACTGTTTTTT. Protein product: CASSPGGDEKLFF.

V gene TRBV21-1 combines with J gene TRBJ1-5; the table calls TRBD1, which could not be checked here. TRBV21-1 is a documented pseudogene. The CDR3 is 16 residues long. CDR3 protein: CASSRWQGATDQPQHF. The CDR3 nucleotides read TGTGCCAGCAGCCGGTGGCAGGGGGCGACGGATCAGCCCCAGCATTTT.

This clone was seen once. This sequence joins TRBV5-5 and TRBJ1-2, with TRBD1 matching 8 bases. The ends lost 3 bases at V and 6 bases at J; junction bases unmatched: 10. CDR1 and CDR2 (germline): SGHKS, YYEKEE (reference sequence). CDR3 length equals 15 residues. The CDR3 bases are TGTGCCAGCAGCTATCTAACGACAGGGGTCGATGGCTACACCTTC. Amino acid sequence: CASSYLTTGVDGYTF.

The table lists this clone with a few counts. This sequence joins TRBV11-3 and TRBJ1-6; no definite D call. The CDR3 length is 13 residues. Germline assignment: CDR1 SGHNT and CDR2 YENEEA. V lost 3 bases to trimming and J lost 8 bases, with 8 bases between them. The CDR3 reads CASSLNSYSPLHF. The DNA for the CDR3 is TGTGCCAGCAGCTTGAACAGTTATTCACCCCTCCACTTT.

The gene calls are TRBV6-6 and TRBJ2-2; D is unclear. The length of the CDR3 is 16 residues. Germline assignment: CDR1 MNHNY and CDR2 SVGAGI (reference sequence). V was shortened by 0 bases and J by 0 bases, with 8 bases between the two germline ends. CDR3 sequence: CASSYSGNANTGELFF. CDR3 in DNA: TGTGCCAGCAGTTACTCGGGCAACGCGAACACCGGGGAGCTGTTTTTT.

The CDR3 loop reads CASNVGRDRGLDEQYF. The CDR3 DNA sequence: TGTGCCAGCAATGTCGGCCGGGACAGGGGGCTCGACGAGCAGTACTTC. The chain carries TRBV2 and TRBJ2-7; 12 bases are shared with TRBD1. Looked up from germline, CDR1 is SNHLY and CDR2 is FYNNEI. There are 16 residues in the CDR3. V lost 7 bases, J lost 5 bases, and 12 bases stayed unmatched.

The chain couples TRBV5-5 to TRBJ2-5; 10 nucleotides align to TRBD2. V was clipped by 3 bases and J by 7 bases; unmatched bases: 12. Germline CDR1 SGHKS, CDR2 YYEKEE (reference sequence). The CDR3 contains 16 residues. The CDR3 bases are TGTGCCAGCAGCTATACAGCGGGAGGGCATGGGGGGACCCAGTACTTC. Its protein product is CASSYTAGGHGGTQYF.

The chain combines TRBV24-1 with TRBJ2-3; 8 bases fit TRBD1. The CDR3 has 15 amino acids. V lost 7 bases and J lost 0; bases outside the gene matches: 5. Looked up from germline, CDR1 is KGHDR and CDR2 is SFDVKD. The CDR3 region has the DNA TGTGCCACCAGGACAGGGGAGACTAGCACAGATACGCAGTATTTT. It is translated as CATRTGETSTDTQYF.

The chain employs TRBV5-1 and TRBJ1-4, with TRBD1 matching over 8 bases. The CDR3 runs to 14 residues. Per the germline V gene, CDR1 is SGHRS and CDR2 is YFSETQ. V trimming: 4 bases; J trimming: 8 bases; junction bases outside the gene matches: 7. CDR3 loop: CASSTRTGREKLFF. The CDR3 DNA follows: TGCGCCAGCAGCACCCGGACAGGGCGAGAAAAACTGTTTTTT.

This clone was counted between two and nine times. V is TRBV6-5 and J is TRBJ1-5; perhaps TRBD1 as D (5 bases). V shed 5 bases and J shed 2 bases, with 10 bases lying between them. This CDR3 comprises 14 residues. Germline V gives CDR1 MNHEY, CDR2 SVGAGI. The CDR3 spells CASSPWGGNQPQHF. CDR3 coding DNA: TGTGCCAGCAGTCCCTGGGGCGGCAATCAGCCCCAGCATTTT.